This record looks at one T cell receptor beta chain sequence and its context. Antigen: not known. This CDR3 has 15 residues. CDR1 is SGDLS, CDR2 YYNGEE, per germline. V lost 5 bases, J lost 3 bases, and 12 bases lay in between. These data are taken from a study of fetal regulatory T cell absence and autoimmunity. Overall study: The IPEX patients lacked clinical diabetes but had exocrine pancreas autoimmunity. The study, taken as a whole, reports: Some top pancreas TCR clones were over 85-fold enriched versus cord blood.

Sequencing was at survey level. The data were produced by immunoSEQ multiplex PCR, yet TCRdb's version contains in-frame clones alone and is incomplete. The sample records some 87,000 clones, roughly 70% being singletons. The sample comprised pancreas tissue. The J gene is TRBJ1-6, the V gene TRBV9; D may be TRBD1 (6 bases). The TCR was taken from a male donor with IPEX syndrome. In nucleotides, the CDR3 is TGTGCCAGCAGAGGGGACAACCTCTATAATTCACCCCTCCACTTT. This sequence encodes CASRGDNLYNSPLHF.